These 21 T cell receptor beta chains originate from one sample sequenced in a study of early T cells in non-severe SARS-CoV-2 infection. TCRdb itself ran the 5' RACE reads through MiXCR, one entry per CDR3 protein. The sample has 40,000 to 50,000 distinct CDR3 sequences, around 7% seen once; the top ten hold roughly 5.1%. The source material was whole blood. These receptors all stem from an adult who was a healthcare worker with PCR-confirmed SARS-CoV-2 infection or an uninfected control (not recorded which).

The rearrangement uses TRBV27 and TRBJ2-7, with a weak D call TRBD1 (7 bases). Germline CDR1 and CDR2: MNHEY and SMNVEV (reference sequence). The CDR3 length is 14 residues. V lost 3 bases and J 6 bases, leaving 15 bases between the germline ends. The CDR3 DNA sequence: TGTGCCAGCAGTTTCGGGACAGCGGGCCTCGAGCAGTACTTC. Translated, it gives CASSFGTAGLEQYF.

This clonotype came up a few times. CDR3 DNA sequence: TGCGCCAGCAGCTTCGGAGGCACCGATCAGCCCCAGCATTTT. Protein: CASSFGGTDQPQHF. The V and J genes are TRBV5-1 and TRBJ1-5; D not certain. Trimming stripped 2 bases from V and 5 bases from J, with 11 bases between. CDR3 length: 14 amino acids. CDR1 is SGHRS, CDR2 YFSETQ, per germline.

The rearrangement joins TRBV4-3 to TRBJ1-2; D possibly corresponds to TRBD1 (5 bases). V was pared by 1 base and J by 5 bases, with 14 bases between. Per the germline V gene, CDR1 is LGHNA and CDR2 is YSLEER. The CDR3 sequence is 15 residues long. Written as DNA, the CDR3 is TGCGCCAGCAGCCAAGTTGGCAGAGGGGATTATGGCTACACCTTC. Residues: CASSQVGRGDYGYTF.

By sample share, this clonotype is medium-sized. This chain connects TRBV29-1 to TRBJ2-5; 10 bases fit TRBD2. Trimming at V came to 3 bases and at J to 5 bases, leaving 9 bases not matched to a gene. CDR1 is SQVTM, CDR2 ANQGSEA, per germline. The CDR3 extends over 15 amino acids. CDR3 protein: CSVEGKRGGYETQYF. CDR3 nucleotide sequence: TGCAGCGTTGAGGGAAAGCGGGGGGGGTATGAGACCCAGTACTTC.

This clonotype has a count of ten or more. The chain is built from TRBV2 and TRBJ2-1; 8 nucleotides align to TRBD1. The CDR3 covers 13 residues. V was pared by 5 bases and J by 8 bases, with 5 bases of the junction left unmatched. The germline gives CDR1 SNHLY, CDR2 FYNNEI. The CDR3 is CASSWGTGDEQFF. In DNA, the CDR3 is TGTGCCAGCAGTTGGGGGACAGGTGATGAGCAGTTCTTC.

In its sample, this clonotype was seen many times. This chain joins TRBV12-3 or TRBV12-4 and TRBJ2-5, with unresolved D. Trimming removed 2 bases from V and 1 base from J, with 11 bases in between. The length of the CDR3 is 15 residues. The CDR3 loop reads CASSLMGSSQETQYF. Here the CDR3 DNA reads TGTGCCAGCAGTTTAATGGGATCCTCCCAAGAGACCCAGTACTTC.

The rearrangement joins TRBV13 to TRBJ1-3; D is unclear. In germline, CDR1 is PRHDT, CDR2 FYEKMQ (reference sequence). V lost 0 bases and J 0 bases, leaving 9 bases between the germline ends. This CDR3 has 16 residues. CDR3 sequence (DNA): TGTGCCAGCAGCTTAGGCCCGGACCTCTCTGGAAACACCATATATTTT. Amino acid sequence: CASSLGPDLSGNTIYF. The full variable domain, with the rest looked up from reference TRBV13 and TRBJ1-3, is AAGVIQSPRHLIKEKRETATLKCYPIPRHDTVYWYQQGPGQDPQFLISFYEKMQSDKGSIPDRFSAQQFSDYHSELNMSSLELGDSALYFCASSLGPDLSGNTIYFGEGSWLTVV.

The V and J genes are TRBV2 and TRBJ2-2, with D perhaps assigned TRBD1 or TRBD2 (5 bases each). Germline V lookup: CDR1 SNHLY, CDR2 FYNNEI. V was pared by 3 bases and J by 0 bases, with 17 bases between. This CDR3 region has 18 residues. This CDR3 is CASSERDRGPTNTGELFF. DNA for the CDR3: TGTGCCAGCAGTGAGAGGGACCGGGGTCCGACGAACACCGGGGAGCTGTTTTTT. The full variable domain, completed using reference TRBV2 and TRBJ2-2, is EPEVTQTPSHQVTQMGQEVILRCVPISNHLYFYWYRQILGQKVEFLVSFYNNEISEKSEIFDDQFSVERPDGSNFTLKIRSTKLEDSAMYFCASSERDRGPTNTGELFFGEGSRLTVL.

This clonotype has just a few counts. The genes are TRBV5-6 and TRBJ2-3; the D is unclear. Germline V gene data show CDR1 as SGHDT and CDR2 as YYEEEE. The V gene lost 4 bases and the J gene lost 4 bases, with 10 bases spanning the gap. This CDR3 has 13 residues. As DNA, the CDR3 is TGTGCCAGCAGCCCGCCCTCGGCAGATACGCAGTATTTT. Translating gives CASSPPSADTQYF.

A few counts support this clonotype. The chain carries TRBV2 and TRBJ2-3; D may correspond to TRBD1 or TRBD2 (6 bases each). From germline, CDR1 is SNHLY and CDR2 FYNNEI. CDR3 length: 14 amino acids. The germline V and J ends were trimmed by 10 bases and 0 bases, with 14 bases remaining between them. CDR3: CATVGGRSTDTQYF. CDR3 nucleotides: TGTGCCACCGTGGGGGGCAGAAGCACAGATACGCAGTATTTT.

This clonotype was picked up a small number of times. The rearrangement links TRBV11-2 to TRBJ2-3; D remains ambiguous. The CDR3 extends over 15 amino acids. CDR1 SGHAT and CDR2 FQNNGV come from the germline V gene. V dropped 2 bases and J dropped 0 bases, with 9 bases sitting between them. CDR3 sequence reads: CASSLSGISTDTQYF. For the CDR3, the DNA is TGTGCCAGCAGCTTATCGGGCATTAGCACAGATACGCAGTATTTT.

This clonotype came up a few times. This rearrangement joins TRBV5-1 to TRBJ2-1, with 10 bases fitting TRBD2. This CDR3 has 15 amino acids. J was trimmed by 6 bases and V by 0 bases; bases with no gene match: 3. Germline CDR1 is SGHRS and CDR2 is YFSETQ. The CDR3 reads CASSLGPSGGNEQFF. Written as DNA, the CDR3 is TGCGCCAGCAGCTTGGGTCCTAGCGGGGGCAATGAGCAGTTCTTC.

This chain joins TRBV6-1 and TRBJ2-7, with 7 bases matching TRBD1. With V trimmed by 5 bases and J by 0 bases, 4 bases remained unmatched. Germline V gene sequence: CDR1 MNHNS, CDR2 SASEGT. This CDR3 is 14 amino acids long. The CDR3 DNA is TGTGCCAGCAGTATGGGGGACAGCTCCTACGAGCAGTACTTC. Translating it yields CASSMGDSSYEQYF.

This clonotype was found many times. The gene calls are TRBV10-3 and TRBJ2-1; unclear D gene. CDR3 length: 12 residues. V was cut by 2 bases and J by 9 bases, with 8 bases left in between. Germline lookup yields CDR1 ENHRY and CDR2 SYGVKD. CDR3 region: CAISETPPEQFF. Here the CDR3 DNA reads TGTGCCATCAGTGAGACTCCCCCTGAGCAGTTCTTC.

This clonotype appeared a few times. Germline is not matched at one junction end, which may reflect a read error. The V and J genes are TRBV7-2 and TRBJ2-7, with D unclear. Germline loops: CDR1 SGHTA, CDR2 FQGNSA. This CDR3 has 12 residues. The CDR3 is CASSPNSYEHYF. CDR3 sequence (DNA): TGTGCCAGCAGCCCAAACTCCTACGAGCACTACTTC.

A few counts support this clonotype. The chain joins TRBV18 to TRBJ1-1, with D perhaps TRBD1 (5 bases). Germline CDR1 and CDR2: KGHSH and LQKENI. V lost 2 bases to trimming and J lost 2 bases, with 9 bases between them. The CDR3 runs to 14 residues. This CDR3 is CASSPDSSNTEAFF. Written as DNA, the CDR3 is TGTGCCAGCTCACCAGACAGCTCTAACACTGAAGCTTTCTTT. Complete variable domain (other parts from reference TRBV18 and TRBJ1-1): NAGVMQNPRHLVRRRGQEARLRCSPMKGHSHVYWYRQLPEEGLKFMVYLQKENIIDESGMPKERFSAEFPKEGPSILRIQQVVRGDSAAYFCASSPDSSNTEAFFGQGTRLTVV.

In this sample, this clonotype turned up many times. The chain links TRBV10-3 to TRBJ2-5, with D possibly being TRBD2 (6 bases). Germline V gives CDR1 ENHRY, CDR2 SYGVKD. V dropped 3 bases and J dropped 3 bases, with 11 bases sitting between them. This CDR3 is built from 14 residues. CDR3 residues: CAISDEGLKETQYF. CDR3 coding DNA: TGTGCCATCAGTGACGAGGGACTTAAAGAGACCCAGTACTTC.

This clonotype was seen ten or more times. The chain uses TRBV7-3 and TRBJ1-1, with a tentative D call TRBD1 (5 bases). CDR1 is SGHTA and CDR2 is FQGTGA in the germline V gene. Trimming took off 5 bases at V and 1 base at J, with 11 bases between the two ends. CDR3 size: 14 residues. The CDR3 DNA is TGTGCCAGCAGCACAACAGGAACGAACACTGAAGCTTTCTTT. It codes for CASSTTGTNTEAFF.

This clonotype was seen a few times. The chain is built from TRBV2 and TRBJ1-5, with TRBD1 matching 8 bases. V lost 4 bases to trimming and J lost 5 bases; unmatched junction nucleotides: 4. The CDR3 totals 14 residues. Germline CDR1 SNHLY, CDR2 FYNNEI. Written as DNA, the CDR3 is TGTGCCAGCAGTGGGACAGGGAGGGATCAGCCCCAGCATTTT. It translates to CASSGTGRDQPQHF.

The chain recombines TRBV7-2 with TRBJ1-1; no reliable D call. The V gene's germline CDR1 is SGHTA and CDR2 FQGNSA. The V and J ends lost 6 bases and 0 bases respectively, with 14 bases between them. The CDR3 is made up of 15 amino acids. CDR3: CASRPWTVMNTEAFF. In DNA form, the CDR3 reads TGTGCCAGCAGACCATGGACGGTGATGAACACTGAAGCTTTCTTT.

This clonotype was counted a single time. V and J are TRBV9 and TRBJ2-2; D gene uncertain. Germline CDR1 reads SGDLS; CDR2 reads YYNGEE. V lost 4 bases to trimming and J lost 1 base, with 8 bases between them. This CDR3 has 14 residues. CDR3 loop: CASSPYRNTGELFF. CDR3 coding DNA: TGTGCCAGCAGCCCGTACAGGAACACCGGGGAGCTGTTTTTT.